This T cell receptor beta chain stems from a study of T-cell memory formation after mild COVID-19. This clonotype was seen many times. Its target is unknown. Germline V CDR1 and CDR2: KGHSH, LQKENI. V lost 3 bases, J lost 0 bases, and 12 bases lay in between. The CDR3 contains 17 residues. One entry per CDR3 protein results from TCRdb running MiXCR on the 5' RACE reads. The sample holds roughly 370,000 distinct CDR3 sequences; 15% to 20% are singletons and the top ten take 20% to 25%. General study results and limits: The study detected some responding clones in pre-infection memory, suggesting cross-reactive memory joined. There was no confirmation that second-wave clones peaking on day 37 were SARS-CoV-2 specific.

J is TRBJ2-6 and V is TRBV18; the D gene is possibly TRBD2 (5 bases). Source material: PBMCs or a T cell subset sorted from them (not recorded which). The origin of this receptor is a man between 18 and 35 years old who had mild COVID-19 (a few samples of this study predate the infection). Cell type and time point are not known. The CDR3 loop is CASSPRAATSGANVLTF. For the CDR3, the DNA is TGTGCCAGCTCACCGAGGGCAGCGACCTCTGGGGCCAACGTCCTGACTTTC.